These 14 T cell receptor beta chains came from one sample sequenced in a study of cytomegalovirus exposure and HLA in healthy donors (TCRdb year 2017). Library preparation was by the immunoSEQ multiplex PCR assay. The multiplex PCR relied on a mix of 60 forward primers for TCR Vbeta segments and 13 reverse primers for TCR Jbeta segments. The immuneACCESS repertoire file appears here via TCRdb, limited to in-frame rearrangements. These files lack a portion of the clones; in checked studies, under half of the deficit traces to unresolved V genes, and the cause of the others is not known. Counted in this sample were about 200,000 clones; 80% to 90% of them appeared once. Clones ranked in the top ten supply 2.5% to 3.5% of the sample. What was sequenced was PBMCs. These receptors all stem from a man aged 25-45 years in good health and CMV-seronegative.

The rearrangement links TRBV5-1 to TRBJ2-3, with D possibly being TRBD2 (6 bases). There are 14 residues in the CDR3. Trimming stripped 2 bases from V and 6 bases from J, with 13 bases between. Germline loops: CDR1 SGHRS, CDR2 YFSETQ. CDR3 nucleotides: TGCGCCAGCAGCTTTTCGACTAGTTGGGATACGCAGTATTTT. As protein: CASSFSTSWDTQYF.

The chain joins TRBV19 to TRBJ2-7; D possibly corresponds to TRBD2 (5 bases). The CDR3 covers 15 residues. Germline V gene lookup returns CDR1 LNHDA and CDR2 SQIVND (reference sequence). V gave up 3 bases and J gave up 1 base, with 13 bases separating them. CDR3 in amino acids: CASSIRGVPSYEQYF. The CDR3 DNA reads TGTGCCAGTAGTATTCGGGGAGTTCCTTCCTACGAGCAGTACTTC.

The genes are TRBV9 and TRBJ2-2; D might be TRBD1 (5 bases). With 0 bases removed from V and 0 bases from J, the gap between germline ends came to 6 bases. The CDR3 runs 15 residues. Looked up from germline, CDR1 is SGDLS and CDR2 is YYNGEE. The CDR3, as DNA: TGTGCCAGCAGCGTAGGACAGACGAACACCGGGGAGCTGTTTTTT. Residues: CASSVGQTNTGELFF.

This clone was detected only a few times. The chain uses TRBV28 and TRBJ1-5, with a tentative D call TRBD1 (6 bases). The CDR3 consists of 13 residues. Trimming pared 2 bases from V and 11 bases from J, leaving 13 bases between. The germline CDR1 and CDR2 sequences are MDHEN and SYDVKM. The CDR3 sequence is CASSLGGGAAQHF. DNA for the CDR3: TGTGCCAGCAGTTTAGGGGGGGGCGCCGCCCAGCATTTT.

J is TRBJ1-1 and V is TRBV6-5, with 11 bases lining up with TRBD1. The CDR3 contains 15 residues. Trimming at V came to 2 bases and at J to 3 bases, leaving 2 bases not matched to a gene. Germline V CDR1 and CDR2: MNHEY, SVGAGI. The CDR3 nucleotides are TGTGCCAGCAGTTACAAGGGACAGGGGGACACTGAAGCTTTCTTT. Its protein is CASSYKGQGDTEAFF.

V and J are TRBV2 and TRBJ2-3, with D possibly matching TRBD2 (5 bases). The V gene's germline CDR1 is SNHLY and CDR2 FYNNEI. CDR3 length: 18 residues. Deletions cut 2 bases from V and 0 bases from J, with 18 bases between. Here the CDR3 reads CASSEPFDARTSTDTQYF. Here the CDR3 DNA reads TGTGCCAGCAGTGAACCCTTCGACGCGAGGACTAGCACAGATACGCAGTATTTT.

V and J are TRBV9 and TRBJ1-2; D perhaps matches TRBD1 (6 bases). CDR1 and CDR2 from the germline V gene are SGDLS and YYNGEE. CDR3 size: 15 residues. V dropped 0 bases and J dropped 8 bases, with 17 bases sitting between them. CDR3 protein: CASSVAGTKGGGYTF. Written as DNA, the CDR3 is TGTGCCAGCAGCGTAGCCGGGACCAAGGGGGGGGGCTACACCTTC. The complete variable domain, with remaining parts taken from reference TRBV9 and TRBJ1-2, reads DSGVTQTPKHLITATGQRVTLRCSPRSGDLSVYWYQQSLDQGLQFLIQYYNGEERAKGNILERFSAQQFPDLHSELNLSSLELGDSALYFCASSVAGTKGGGYTFGSGTRLTVV.

The rearrangement uses TRBV19 and TRBJ2-1, with TRBD1 matching over 9 bases. Trimming at V came to 0 bases and at J to 5 bases, leaving 14 bases not matched to a gene. Germline-derived CDR1 and CDR2 are LNHDA and SQIVND (reference sequence). The CDR3 is 19 residues long. The CDR3 loop is CASSIDRSWGTGPHNEQFF. The CDR3 DNA is TGTGCCAGTAGTATAGATAGGTCTTGGGGGACAGGGCCTCACAATGAGCAGTTCTTC.

This chain uses TRBV7-9 with TRBJ2-1; 11 bases are a match to TRBD2. V gave up 4 bases and J gave up 4 bases; unmatched junction bases: 6. There are 16 residues in the CDR3. Germline V gene lookup returns CDR1 SEHNR and CDR2 FQNEAQ (reference sequence). CDR3 DNA: TGTGCCAGCAGCTCGAGGACTAGCGGGCCTTACAATGAGCAGTTCTTC. Its protein product is CASSSRTSGPYNEQFF.

The rearrangement uses TRBV5-1 and TRBJ2-5, with D tentatively TRBD1 (6 bases). The V end lost 7 bases, the J end lost 1 base, and 14 bases lay between the germline ends. The germline gives CDR1 SGHRS, CDR2 YFSETQ. The CDR3 extends over 14 amino acids. The CDR3: CASSTPGVQETQYF. DNA for the CDR3: TGCGCCAGCTCTACTCCAGGGGTCCAAGAGACCCAGTACTTC.

This rearrangement joins TRBV2 to TRBJ2-5; D might be TRBD1 (6 bases). TRBJ2-7 explains the end of the DNA better; the J call may be wrong. The germline gives CDR1 SNHLY, CDR2 FYNNEI. The CDR3 loop spans 13 amino acids. CDR3 sequence (DNA): TGTGCCAGCAGGGGAGACAGGATCCACGAGCAGTACTTC. Its protein product is CASRGDRIHEQYF.

This clone was counted only a few times. V and J are TRBV4-3 and TRBJ1-1; TRBD1 aligns across 7 bases. Per germline, CDR1 LGHNA and CDR2 YSLEER. The CDR3 runs to 18 residues. The V gene end was trimmed by 0 bases and the J gene end by 1 base; junction bases not matched to a gene: 11. The CDR3 nucleotides read TGCGCCAGCAGCCAAGATCGGTCCGTACAGGGGAGGAACACTGAAGCTTTCTTT. It encodes CASSQDRSVQGRNTEAFF.

This chain links TRBV10-3 with TRBJ1-4; D gene unclear. The CDR3 extends over 14 amino acids. Per germline, CDR1 ENHRY and CDR2 SYGVKD. Trimming left V 3 bases short and J 6 bases short, with 11 bases between. CDR3 sequence (DNA): TGTGCCATCAGTGACCCTGACGGAGATGAAAAACTGTTTTTT. Its protein is CAISDPDGDEKLFF.

This clone was detected once. The chain is built from TRBV29-1 and TRBJ2-1, with TRBD1 identical over 9 bases. The trim removed 1 base at V and 6 bases at J, leaving 4 bases unmatched. CDR3 length equals 14 residues. Germline CDR1 reads SQVTM; CDR2 reads ANQGSEA. The CDR3 region has the DNA TGCAGCGTTGAAGGAGGGACAGGGTCCAATGAGCAGTTCTTC. Translating gives CSVEGGTGSNEQFF.